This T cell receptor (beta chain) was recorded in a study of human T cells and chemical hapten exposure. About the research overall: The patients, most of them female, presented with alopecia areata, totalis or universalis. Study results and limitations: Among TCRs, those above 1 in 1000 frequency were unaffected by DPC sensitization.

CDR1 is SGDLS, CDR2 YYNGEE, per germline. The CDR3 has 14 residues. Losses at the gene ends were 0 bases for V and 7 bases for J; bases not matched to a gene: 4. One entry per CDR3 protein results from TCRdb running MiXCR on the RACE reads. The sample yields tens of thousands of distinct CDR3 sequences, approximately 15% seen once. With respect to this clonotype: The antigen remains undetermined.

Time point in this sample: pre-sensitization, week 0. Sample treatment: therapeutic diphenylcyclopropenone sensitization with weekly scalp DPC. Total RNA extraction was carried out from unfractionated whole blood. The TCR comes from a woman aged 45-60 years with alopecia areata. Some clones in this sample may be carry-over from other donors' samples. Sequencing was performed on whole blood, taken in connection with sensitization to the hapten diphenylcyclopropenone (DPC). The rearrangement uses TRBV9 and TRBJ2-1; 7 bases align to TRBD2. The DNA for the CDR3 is TGTGCCAGCAGCGTAGACGGGAGGACAAATGAGCAGTTCTTC. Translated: CASSVDGRTNEQFF.